This T cell receptor beta chain is drawn from a study of vaccination effects on CD4 cells after COVID-19. Viral peptide pool expansion of antigen-specific CD4+ T cells preceded sequencing in the ViraFEST assay. Cultured cells yielded isolated CD4+ T cells after roughly 11 days. Participants were given two doses of BNT162b2 or mRNA-1273 vaccine. Having tested negative for nucleocapsid antibodies, the vaccine recipients showed no prior SARS-CoV-2 infection. With respect to this clone: What it binds is unknown.

Broader study findings: Convalescent patients were few in the study, and early post-infection timepoints were absent. The vaccine-induced clones of healthy vaccinees included only 1 of 255 that cross-reacted with common cold coronaviruses.

Sequencing used immunoSEQ multiplex PCR; TCRdb keeps in-frame clones, though not all of them. The data hold about 69,000 clones, with roughly 81% observed a single time. The clonotype comes from a human donor who received a COVID-19 vaccine. Sequenced here: CD4+ T cells from PBMCs cultured with HCoV-229E spike peptides, sampled after COVID-19 vaccination.

This chain's CDR3 is CASSEFRGNQPQHF. The DNA of the CDR3 is TGTGCCAGCAGTGAATTTCGCGGTAATCAGCCCCAGCATTTT. This rearrangement joins TRBV6-1 to TRBJ1-5; D unclear. This CDR3 is 14 amino acids long. Trimming took 2 bases from V and 4 from J, leaving 9 bases between them. Looked up from germline, CDR1 is MNHNS and CDR2 is SASEGT.